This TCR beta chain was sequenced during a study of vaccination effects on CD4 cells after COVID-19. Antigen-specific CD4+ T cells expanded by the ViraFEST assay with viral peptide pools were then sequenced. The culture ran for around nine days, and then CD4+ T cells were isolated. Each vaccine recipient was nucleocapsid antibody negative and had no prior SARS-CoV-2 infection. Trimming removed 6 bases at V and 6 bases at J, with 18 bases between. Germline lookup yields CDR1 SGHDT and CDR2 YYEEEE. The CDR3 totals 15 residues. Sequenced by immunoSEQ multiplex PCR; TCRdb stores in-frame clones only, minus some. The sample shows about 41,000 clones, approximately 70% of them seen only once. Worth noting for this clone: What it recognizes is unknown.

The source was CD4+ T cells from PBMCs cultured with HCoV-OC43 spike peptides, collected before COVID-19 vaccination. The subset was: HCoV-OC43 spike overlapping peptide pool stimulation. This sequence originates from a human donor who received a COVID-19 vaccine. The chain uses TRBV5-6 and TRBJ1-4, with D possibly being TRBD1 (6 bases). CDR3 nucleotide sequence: TGTGCCAGCACCCGAGGCACAGGGTTAGATGAAAAACTGTTTTTT. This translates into CASTRGTGLDEKLFF.